Listed below are T cell receptor beta chains from one sample, sequenced in a study of T cell changes during pregnancy in multiple sclerosis. Method: immunoSEQ multiplex PCR; TCRdb's copy keeps in-frame clones and lacks some. The data show tens of thousands of clones, 93% seen once. The sequenced sample was CD8+ T cells from peripheral blood mononuclear cells, obtained after pregnancy. These receptors all stem from a female donor with multiple sclerosis, enrolled in a pregnancy study. Each CDR3 is given with its conserved first and last residue.

v_call	j_call	cdr3_aa
TRBV27	TRBJ2-1	CASSPLGGAHPYEQFF
TRBV29-1	TRBJ2-1	CSVEGFLAGGSNEQFF
TRBV7-9	TRBJ2-6	CASSSDSSGANVLTF
TRBV4-1	TRBJ2-7	CASSPEGQGPYEQYF
TRBV19	TRBJ1-1	CASSIAPGGNTEAFF
TRBV4-3	TRBJ2-7	CASSPGQGGSYEQYF
TRBV5-1	TRBJ1-1	CASSARQGVEAFF
TRBV11-3	TRBJ2-3	CASSSRGQGTYTDTQYF
TRBV7-9	TRBJ2-7	CASSLGSASSYEQYF
TRBV6-5	TRBJ1-1	CASSQQGYTEAFF
TRBV11-2	TRBJ1-1	CASSLDGSSRGMNTEAFF
TRBV19	TRBJ2-1	CASSIWFVTDEQFF
TRBV19	TRBJ2-1	CASSIVSREQFF
TRBV15	TRBJ2-5	CATSQPGVQRDGAQYF
TRBV10-3	TRBJ2-1	CAISAPQGPYNEQFF
TRBV9	TRBJ2-7	CASSYSGSPSYEQYF
TRBV5-8	TRBJ1-1	CASSLGYRRPMNTEAFF
TRBV20-1	TRBJ2-7	CSASGSLEQYF
TRBV5-1	TRBJ2-7	CASSPLDSAYEQYF
TRBV6-6	TRBJ1-1	CASSYRAGEPEAFF
TRBV15	TRBJ1-1	CATSRTGNTEAFF
TRBV5-4	TRBJ1-2	CASSPTTGTQAGYTF
TRBV6-6	TRBJ2-6	CASSYGASGANVLTF
TRBV6-1	TRBJ1-2	CASSDPFRGGNYGYTF
TRBV21-1	TRBJ2-5	CASSKVRGGGLTQYF
TRBV4-1	TRBJ2-7	CASSQEQGAIYEQYF
TRBV19	TRBJ2-7	CASSIQGTSYEQYF